This TCR beta chain was observed in a study of identical twins. CDR3 length: 16 residues. CDR1 is SEHNR, CDR2 FQNEAQ, per germline (reference sequence). V was cut by 4 bases and J by 4 bases, with 20 bases left in between. TCRdb analysed the 5' RACE reads with MiXCR anew, one entry per CDR3 protein. The sample carries fewer than 900,000 distinct CDR3 sequences, about 20% recorded once. The same sample was also used in a study of T cells expressing NK-cell markers.

The clonotype originates from a woman aged 18-35 years in good health. V gene TRBV7-9 combines with J gene TRBJ2-7; maybe TRBD1 (7 bases). Sequenced sample: PBMCs. The CDR3: CASSSNRGSGLYEQYF. CDR3 DNA sequence: TGTGCCAGCAGCTCAAACAGGGGTTCAGGACTATACGAGCAGTACTTC.